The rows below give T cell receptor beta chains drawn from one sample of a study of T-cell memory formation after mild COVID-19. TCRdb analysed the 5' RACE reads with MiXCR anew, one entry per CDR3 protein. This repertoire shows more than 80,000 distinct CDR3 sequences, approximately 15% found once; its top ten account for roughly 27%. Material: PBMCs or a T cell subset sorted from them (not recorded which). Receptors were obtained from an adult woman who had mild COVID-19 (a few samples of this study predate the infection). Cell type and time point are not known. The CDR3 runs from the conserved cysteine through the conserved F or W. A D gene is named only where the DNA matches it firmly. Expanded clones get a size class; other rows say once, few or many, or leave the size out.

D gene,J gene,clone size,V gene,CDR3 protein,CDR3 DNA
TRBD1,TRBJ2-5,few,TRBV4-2,CASSQGDRGQETQYF,TGTGCCAGCAGCCAAGGAGACAGGGGGCAAGAGACCCAGTACTTC
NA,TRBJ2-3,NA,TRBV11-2,CASSSPRATDTQYF,TGTGCCAGCAGTTCCCCTCGGGCCACAGATACGCAGTATTTT
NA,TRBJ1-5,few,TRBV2,CASTAGRNQPQHF,TGTGCCAGCACGGCGGGGCGCAATCAGCCCCAGCATTTT
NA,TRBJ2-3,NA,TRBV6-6,CASSPLRAHTDTQYF,TGTGCCAGCAGTCCCCTGAGGGCCCACACAGATACGCAGTATTTT
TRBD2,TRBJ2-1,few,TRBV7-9,CASSSPSGPGREQFF,TGTGCCAGCAGCTCTCCTAGCGGCCCAGGGAGGGAGCAGTTCTTC
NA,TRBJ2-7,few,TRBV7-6,CASSPGSDAYEQYF,TGTGCCAGCAGCCCCGGGAGTGATGCCTACGAGCAGTACTTC
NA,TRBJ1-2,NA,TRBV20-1,CSARVNYGYTF,TGCAGTGCTAGAGTTAACTATGGCTACACCTTC
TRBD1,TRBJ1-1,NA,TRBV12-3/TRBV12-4,CASSPVPGQGPNTEAFF,TGTGCCAGCAGCCCAGTCCCGGGACAGGGACCAAACACTGAAGCTTTCTTT
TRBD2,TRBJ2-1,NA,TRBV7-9,CASSSGGGLWIYEQFF,TGTGCCAGCAGCTCCGGTGGGGGACTATGGATTTATGAGCAGTTCTTC
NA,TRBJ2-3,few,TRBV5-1,CASSLYSDTQYF,TGCGCCAGCAGCTTGTATTCAGATACGCAGTATTTT
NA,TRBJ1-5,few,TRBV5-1,CASSYGPSDQPQHF,TGCGCCAGCAGCTACGGACCAAGCGATCAGCCCCAGCATTTT
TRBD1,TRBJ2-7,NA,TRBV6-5,CASSRTIGDRGYEQYF,TGTGCCAGCAGTCGTACTATCGGGGACAGGGGCTACGAGCAGTACTTC
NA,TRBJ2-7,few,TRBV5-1,CASSLDDRWLGEQYF,TGCGCCAGCAGCTTGGATGACAGGTGGCTGGGCGAGCAGTACTTC